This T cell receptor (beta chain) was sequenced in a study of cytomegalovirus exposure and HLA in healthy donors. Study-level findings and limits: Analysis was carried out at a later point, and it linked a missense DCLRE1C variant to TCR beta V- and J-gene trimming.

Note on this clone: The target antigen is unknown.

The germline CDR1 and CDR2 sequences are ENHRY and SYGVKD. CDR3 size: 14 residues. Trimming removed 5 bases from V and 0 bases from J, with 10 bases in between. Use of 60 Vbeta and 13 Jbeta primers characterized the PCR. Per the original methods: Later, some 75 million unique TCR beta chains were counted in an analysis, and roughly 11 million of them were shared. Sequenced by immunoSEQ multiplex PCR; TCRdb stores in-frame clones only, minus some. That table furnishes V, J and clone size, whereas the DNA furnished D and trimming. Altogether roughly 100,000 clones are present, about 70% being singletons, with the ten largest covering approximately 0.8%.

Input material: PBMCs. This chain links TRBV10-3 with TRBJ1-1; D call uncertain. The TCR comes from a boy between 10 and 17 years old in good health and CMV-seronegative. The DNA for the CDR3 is TGTGCCATCAGTAAGGAGGGTATGAACACTGAAGCTTTCTTT. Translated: CAISKEGMNTEAFF.